This TCR beta chain came from a study of response to subunit inactivated influenza vaccine. Study findings and constraints: The authors put forward the suggestion that each seasonal influenza vaccination may bring in only a limited number of new T cells.

This clonotype was detected a few times. Its matching antigen is unknown. TCRdb recomputed calls from the RT-PCR reads with MiXCR, one row per CDR3 protein. This table has a few hundred thousand distinct CDR3 sequences, more than 10% appearing once. V lost 0 bases to trimming and J lost 0 bases, with 12 bases between them. The CDR3 runs to 17 residues. Germline loops: CDR1 LGHNA, CDR2 YNFKEQ. This receptor was taken from a man aged 50 to 60 who received an inactivated influenza vaccine. The source material was non-naive T cells sorted from PBMCs, sampled about 14 days before vaccination. The genes are TRBV4-2 and TRBJ2-1; D gene unclear. CDR3 region: CASSQEGSPSSYNEQFF. In DNA form, the CDR3 reads TGTGCCAGCAGCCAAGAGGGGTCTCCTAGCTCCTACAATGAGCAGTTCTTC.